This T cell receptor (beta chain) was profiled in a study of radiation and T cells in renal cell carcinoma. Looked up from germline, CDR1 is SGHTA and CDR2 is FQGNSA. The CDR3 is made up of 19 amino acids. V lost 3 bases to trimming and J lost 1 base; unmatched junction nucleotides: 12. Noted time point: baseline pretreatment blood. Treatment defined: 15 Gy SBRT to primary tumor, nephrectomy 4 weeks later. The tumor was a clear cell renal cell carcinoma. Clones were sequenced by immunoSEQ multiplex PCR, and TCRdb holds only the in-frame ones, with some missing. Of 90,000 to 95,000 clones detected, 82% appear once; the ten largest clones hold roughly 6.1%.

The TCR comes from a man between 60 and 70 years old with renal cell carcinoma. The genes are TRBV7-2 and TRBJ2-7; TRBD2 agrees at 13 bases. The sequenced sample was blood, obtained from a patient whose treatment included radiotherapy and nephrectomy. CDR3 sequence (DNA): TGTGCCAGCAGCTTGGAAGGACTAGCGGGAGTGGCCGAGTCCTACGAGCAGTACTTC. Protein: CASSLEGLAGVAESYEQYF.